The clone carrying this T cell receptor (beta chain) was seen a handful of times. The antigen is not known. This CDR3 has 16 amino acids. V lost 5 bases to trimming and J lost 8 bases, with 22 bases between them. Germline loops: CDR1 MNHNS, CDR2 SASEGT. This entry is derived from a study of T cells after yellow fever vaccination. Regarding the study as a whole: There was a small share of clonotypes that showed up in both the CD4 and CD8 compartments.

TCRdb re-called the 5' RACE reads with MiXCR, one entry per CDR3 protein. The sample shows 230,000 or so distinct CDR3 sequences, 5.5% to 8.5% of them seen only once. Sample: CD4+ T cells sorted from PBMCs, taken on the day of the yellow fever booster vaccination. This receptor was taken from a man aged 25-45 years who received the YFV17D yellow fever vaccine. The chain combines TRBV6-1 with TRBJ2-1; D remains ambiguous. This CDR3 reads CASSQPSLYQPDEQFF. The CDR3 bases are TGTGCCAGCAGTCAACCATCATTATACCAGCCAGATGAGCAGTTCTTC.